One TCR beta chain is described in this entry. This sample is part of a study of blood T cell repertoires in COVID-19. Across the study: From the United States, Italy and Spain came samples of acute and convalescent COVID-19. In each case, the material was cDNA or gDNA derived from T cells, B-cell-depleted T cells, or PBMCs.

Original methodology: How many nucleated cells were present was estimated from reference gene primer amplification. Sequencing was performed with immunoSEQ multiplex PCR; in TCRdb, only in-frame clones are kept and a portion is missing. V, J and clone size derive from that table, while D and trimming were established from the DNA sequence. The repertoire holds under 130,000 clones, with over 75% as singletons. Material: peripheral blood. The source is a man aged 50-60 years with acute or convalescent COVID-19.

In nucleotides, the CDR3 is TGTGCCAGCAGCGTAGCTAAGCTAGCGGGAGGGCTAGATACGCAGTATTTT. Translation gives CASSVAKLAGGLDTQYF. The V and J genes are TRBV9 and TRBJ2-3; 12 bases line up with TRBD2. Per the germline V gene, CDR1 is SGDLS and CDR2 is YYNGEE. Trimming removed 0 bases from V and 5 bases from J; junction bases left unmatched: 7. The CDR3 consists of 17 residues.